A single T cell receptor (beta chain) is shown here with its context. Antigen: not known. V dropped 3 bases and J dropped 10; count of bases not matched to a gene: 3. The germline CDR1 and CDR2 sequences are SGDLS and YYNGEE. The CDR3 runs to 13 residues. The data were obtained in a study of breast tumors, draining lymph nodes, adjacent tissues. Findings of the study overall: The data were judged consistent with most tumor T cells coming from lymph node and expanding in tumor. Tumor T cell lymph node origin was a supported hypothesis, not proven. Compared with basal-like, luminal-like tumors shared significantly more repertoire with nontumor tissue. Tumor TCR diversity was below lymph nodes but above nontumor tissue.

TCRdb redid the calling of the multiplex PCR reads with MiXCR, one entry per CDR3 protein. The sample holds 50,000 to 65,000 distinct CDR3 sequences, around 40% seen once. The sequenced sample consisted of breast tumor tissue. The clonotype was recovered from a female donor with breast cancer. Some clones in this sample may be carry-over from other donors' samples. The chain recombines TRBV9 with TRBJ1-6; 8 bases map to TRBD1. Written as DNA, the CDR3 is TGTGCCAGCAGCGAATCAGGGGGCTCACCCCTCCACTTT. Protein sequence: CASSESGGSPLHF.